The entry below gives a single TCR beta chain sequence along with its context. The target of this receptor is not known. One base away there is no much larger clone; base qualities are not given. The donors were healthy, HIV-negative adults who had no recently reported acute infections or vaccinations. Every donor was a Caucasian adult living in Nashville, Tennessee, USA. For unsorted samples, tens of millions of PBMCs were counted and genomic DNA was extracted with the QIAamp DNA Blood Mini kit. Blood was collected by leukapheresis, and PBMCs were isolated by Ficoll-Histopaque density gradient centrifugation and then cryopreserved in liquid nitrogen vapor phase. This entry is derived from a study of shared clonotypes between healthy human individuals (dated by TCRdb to the early 2020s). As for the study more broadly: The cohort comprised two women and a few men aged 18 to 49 years. Per donor, leukapheresis produced somewhere between about 0.9 and 9.5 billion PBMCs. Libraries were prepared and TCR repertoires were sequenced by different laboratories using diverse techniques, in order to increase sequencing depth and limit assay-specific biases. To estimate repertoire size and how much clonotype sharing occurs between individuals, the study deeply sequenced the blood TCR repertoires of five healthy adults.

TCR CDR3 regions were amplified from genomic DNA by multiplex PCR using the deep immunoSEQ assay. For each cell subset, the extracted genomic DNA was distributed evenly across all wells of several immunoSEQ 96-well plates, and each plate served as one replicate. For unsorted PBMC, each replicate PCR was loaded with around 300 ng genomic DNA, equivalent to tens of thousands of T cell genomes. Genomic DNA from unsorted PBMC was sequenced over ten immunoSEQ deep assay plates. Purified libraries were measured with a Qubit 3.0 fluorometer, size-checked on a Bioanalyzer 2100, and measured again with the KAPA Library Quantification kit. Every immunoSEQ 96-well plate was sequenced on a separate single-read 150-cycle Illumina NextSeq 550 flow cell. From the authors' description of their analysis: Because the immunoSEQ output held only junctional sequences and lacked quality scores, the filtering could not match the filtering applied to full-length reads. To assign V/J genes and CDR3, sequences were annotated using PyIR, a Python wrapper for IgBLAST v1.9, with IMGT germline references. Reads were removed for weak V/J assignments (E-value above 1e-6), missing CDR3, stop codons, out-of-frame junctions, or ambiguous translated residues. A V3J clonotype was defined by an identical inferred V gene, J gene, and CDR3 amino acid sequence. Percentage overlap between repertoires was calculated by dividing the number of shared unique clonotypes by the size of the smaller repertoire. Repertoire richness was assessed with RTK rarefaction, the Chao1 estimator, and Recon v2.1 estimates of unobserved clonotypes. The table comes from immuneACCESS by way of TCRdb, which keeps in-frame sequences with V and J called. Part of the clones is missing from these tables; in studies checked, under half for an unresolved V gene and the rest for unknown reasons. V, J and clone size were drawn from that table, and D and trimming were deduced from the DNA. The sample table contains about 510,000 clones; only one count was recorded for over 75% of them. Clones ranked in the top ten supply approximately 12% of the sample.

The CDR1 and CDR2 encoded by the germline V gene are MNHNS and SASEGT. Trimming removed 7 bases from V and 6 bases from J, leaving 13 bases between the germline ends. The CDR3 measures 13 amino acids from cysteine to phenylalanine. This entry keeps only the CDR3 DNA: 39 bases, framed from base 1. The study at large found these results: Pairwise subsampling indicated that sequencing depth was expected to affect the degree of clonotype sharing among donors. Because the study included a small number of donors, the genetic and exposure-history diversity represented was limited. Sampling was restricted to blood, and TCR repertoires in tissues likely differ from the TCR repertoires found in blood.

The receptor was derived from a woman aged 40 to 50 in good health. Some clones in this sample may be carry-over from other donors' samples. Input material: PBMCs. The V and J genes are TRBV6-1 and TRBJ1-5; there is no confident call for the D gene. This receptor has the CDR3 CASNRGGSQPQHF. The bases are TGTGCCAGCAATCGGGGTGGGAGTCAGCCCCAGCATTTT.